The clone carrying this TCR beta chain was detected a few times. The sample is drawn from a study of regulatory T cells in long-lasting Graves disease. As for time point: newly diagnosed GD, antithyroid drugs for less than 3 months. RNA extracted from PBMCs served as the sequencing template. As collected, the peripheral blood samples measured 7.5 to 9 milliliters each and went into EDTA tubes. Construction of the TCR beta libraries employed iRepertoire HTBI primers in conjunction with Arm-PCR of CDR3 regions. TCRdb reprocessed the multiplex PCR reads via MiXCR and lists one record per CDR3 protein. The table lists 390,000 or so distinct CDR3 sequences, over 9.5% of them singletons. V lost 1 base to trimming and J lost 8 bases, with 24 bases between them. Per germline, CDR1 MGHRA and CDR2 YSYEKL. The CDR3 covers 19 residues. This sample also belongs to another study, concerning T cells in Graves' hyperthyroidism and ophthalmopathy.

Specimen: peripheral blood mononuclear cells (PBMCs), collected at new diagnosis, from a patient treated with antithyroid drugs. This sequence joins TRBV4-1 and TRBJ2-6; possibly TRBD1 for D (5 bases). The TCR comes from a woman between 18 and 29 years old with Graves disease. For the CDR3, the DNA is TGCGCCAGCAGCCAAGGGCTGAATTCCAGGGTGGGGTTATCCAACGTCCTGACTTTC. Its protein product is CASSQGLNSRVGLSNVLTF.